These 25 T cell receptor beta chains originate from one sample sequenced in a study of blood T cell repertoires in COVID-19. The table came from immunoSEQ multiplex PCR; TCRdb's copy has only in-frame clones and leaves some out. Of more than 100,000 clones in the sample, 89% were seen once. The sequencing input was peripheral blood. These receptors all come from a woman older than 75 in a cohort sampled during active COVID-19.

The DNA for the CDR3 is TGTGCCAGCAGCCACGGCGGGGATTTCCAGCCCCAGCATTTT. Protein product: CASSHGGDFQPQHF. The chain combines TRBV9 with TRBJ1-5; D gene uncertain. Germline lookup yields CDR1 SGDLS and CDR2 YYNGEE. The CDR3 sequence is 14 residues long. V was shortened by 4 bases and J by 7 bases, with 15 bases between the two germline ends.

This clone was recorded only once. The genes are TRBV3-1 (or the pseudogene TRBV3-2) and TRBJ2-2; D possibly corresponds to TRBD2 (5 bases). Germline CDR1 and CDR2: LGHDT and YNNKEL (reference sequence). This CDR3 has 14 residues. Trimming took off 4 bases at V and 6 bases at J, with 12 bases between the two ends. CDR3 bases: TGTGCCAGCAGCCGGAGTGGAGGAGCCGGGGAGCTGTTTTTT. Amino acids: CASSRSGGAGELFF.

This clone was seen only a few times. This chain joins TRBV11-2 and TRBJ2-7; TRBD2 is a possible D gene (5 bases). Germline-derived CDR1 and CDR2 are SGHAT and FQNNGV. Between the trimmed V and J ends, which lost 4 bases and 0 bases, there was a span of 13 bases. This CDR3 has 15 amino acids. The CDR3, as DNA: TGTGCCAGCAGCTCGGGATATGGGTCCTCCTACGAGCAGTACTTC. This sequence encodes CASSSGYGSSYEQYF.

The chain has TRBV9 and TRBJ2-7, with 7 positions matching TRBD1. V lost 5 bases, J lost 5 bases, and 7 bases stayed unmatched. CDR3 size: 13 residues. Germline V lookup: CDR1 SGDLS, CDR2 YYNGEE. CDR3 nucleotide sequence: TGTGCCAGCAGTGCGACAGGGCTGGACGAGCAGTACTTC. Protein product: CASSATGLDEQYF.

The V gene is TRBV6-5, the J gene TRBJ2-1; D unresolved. The CDR3 has 16 residues. The germline V gene encodes CDR1 MNHEY and CDR2 SVGAGI. Deletions cut 4 bases from V and 8 bases from J, with 21 bases between. The CDR3 reads CASSSLNAAQYDEQFF. In DNA form, the CDR3 reads TGTGCCAGCAGTTCCCTCAACGCGGCCCAGTACGATGAGCAGTTCTTC.

The chain carries TRBV28 and TRBJ2-7; the D gene is possibly TRBD2 (5 bases). This CDR3 has 14 amino acids. Germline CDR1 is MDHEN and CDR2 is SYDVKM. Trimming cost V 5 bases and J 0 bases, with 11 bases left between them. The CDR3 loop reads CASSSGGSSYEQYF. The CDR3 nucleotides are TGTGCCAGCAGTAGCGGCGGGTCCTCCTACGAGCAGTACTTC.

The chain has TRBV5-8 and TRBJ1-4; the D is unclear. CDR3 length: 14 residues. The germline V gene encodes CDR1 SGHTS and CDR2 YDEGEE. V lost 0 bases and J lost 4, with 7 bases in between. CDR3 nucleotides: TGTGCCAGCAGCTTGGGGCAGTTTAATGAAAAACTGTTTTTT. As protein: CASSLGQFNEKLFF.

The V call is TRBV28, the J call TRBJ2-2; D may be TRBD1 (6 bases). Germline CDR1 and CDR2: MDHEN and SYDVKM. CDR3 length: 12 amino acids. The V end was cut by 3 bases, the J end by 14 bases, with 13 bases between. The CDR3, as DNA: TGTGCCAGCAGTTTGAACAGGGCTCTACTGTTTTTT. It encodes CASSLNRALLFF.

The CDR3: CASRDQGDEQYF. CDR3 DNA sequence: TGTGCCAGCAGGGATCAGGGGGACGAGCAGTACTTC. This chain connects TRBV28 to TRBJ2-7; 7 positions match TRBD1. The germline CDR1 and CDR2 sequences are MDHEN and SYDVKM. V was pared by 6 bases and J by 5 bases, with 4 bases of the junction left unmatched. CDR3 size: 12 residues.

J is TRBJ2-7 and V is TRBV18, with 10 bases fitting TRBD1. Germline values: CDR1 KGHSH, CDR2 LQKENI. The ends lost 3 bases at V and 2 bases at J; junction bases unmatched: 4. The CDR3 extends over 15 amino acids. CDR3 in amino acids: CASSPGQGVAYEQYF. The CDR3 region has the DNA TGTGCCAGCTCACCTGGACAGGGGGTTGCCTACGAGCAGTACTTC.

There are a few counts of this clone. The rearrangement uses TRBV7-3 and TRBJ2-1, with 9 bases lining up with TRBD1. Germline CDR1 SGHTA, CDR2 FQGTGA. V lost 5 bases, J lost 1 base, and 3 bases stayed unmatched. The CDR3 sequence is 15 residues long. CDR3 bases: TGTGCCAGCAGCGCGACAGGGGGTTCCTACAATGAGCAGTTCTTC. It encodes CASSATGGSYNEQFF.

This chain uses TRBV10-3 with TRBJ1-1; no definite D call. Trimming pared 0 bases from V and 0 bases from J, leaving 11 bases between. Germline CDR1 and CDR2: ENHRY and SYGVKD. CDR3 size: 16 residues. Here the CDR3 DNA reads TGTGCCATCAGTGAGTCGTCAGGAGGGCTGAACACTGAAGCTTTCTTT. This translates into CAISESSGGLNTEAFF.

The rearrangement joins TRBV5-5 to TRBJ2-1; 9 bases match TRBD1. Trimming removed 5 bases from V and 4 bases from J; junction bases left unmatched: 16. Germline V CDR1 and CDR2: SGHKS, YYEKEE (reference sequence). The CDR3 is made up of 18 amino acids. The CDR3 DNA follows: TGTGCCAGCAGACTCCTCCCCGCCGGACAGGGGCTATACAATGAGCAGTTCTTC. It codes for CASRLLPAGQGLYNEQFF.

The chain joins TRBV11-2 to TRBJ2-7; the D gene is possibly TRBD2 (6 bases). This CDR3 contains 13 residues. From germline, CDR1 is SGHAT and CDR2 FQNNGV. The V and J ends lost 4 bases and 4 bases respectively, with 11 bases between them. CDR3 amino acids: CASSSKGRYEQYF. The CDR3 DNA is TGTGCCAGCAGCTCTAAGGGGAGGTACGAGCAGTACTTC. Full variable domain (remainder filled in from reference TRBV11-2 and TRBJ2-7): EAGVAQSPRYKIIEKRQSVAFWCNPISGHATLYWYQQILGQGPKLLIQFQNNGVVDDSQLPKDRFSAERLKGVDSTLKIQPAKLEDSAVYLCASSSKGRYEQYFGPGTRLTVT.

The rearrangement uses TRBV5-1 and TRBJ1-2; TRBD1 matches at 9 bases. Germline trimming cut 0 bases from V and 8 bases from J; bases unmatched to any gene: 2. Germline V gene lookup returns CDR1 SGHRS and CDR2 YFSETQ. This CDR3 has 13 amino acids. Here the CDR3 DNA reads TGCGCCAGCAGCTTGGGGACAGGGGAAGGCTACACCTTC. This sequence encodes CASSLGTGEGYTF.

The chain links TRBV18 to TRBJ2-3, with D hard to call. This CDR3 is built from 15 residues. CDR1 is KGHSH, CDR2 LQKENI, per germline. Trimming removed 0 bases at V and 2 bases at J, with 9 bases between. The CDR3 sequence: CASSPPSEATDTQYF. Written as DNA, the CDR3 is TGTGCCAGCTCACCACCCTCTGAGGCCACAGATACGCAGTATTTT.

The chain joins TRBV18 to TRBJ2-3; possible D gene TRBD1, 6 bases. V lost 3 bases to trimming and J lost 0 bases, with 7 bases between them. Germline CDR1 KGHSH, CDR2 LQKENI. CDR3 length: 14 amino acids. The CDR3 nucleotides are TGTGCCAGCTCACCGGGACAAAGCACAGATACGCAGTATTTT. It is translated as CASSPGQSTDTQYF.

The chain employs TRBV24-1 and TRBJ2-7, with TRBD2 matching over 7 bases. CDR1 and CDR2 (germline): KGHDR, SFDVKD. V trimming: 4 bases; J trimming: 2 bases; junction bases outside the gene matches: 10. CDR3 length equals 16 residues. CDR3 coding DNA: TGTGCCACCAGTGACGGCCCGGGACGGGGGGCCTACGAGCAGTACTTC. This codes for CATSDGPGRGAYEQYF.

The gene calls are TRBV7-3 and TRBJ2-2, with 7 bases aligning to TRBD2. The J segment lost 5 bases and the V segment lost 5 bases, leaving 5 bases of the junction unmatched. The CDR3 sequence is 14 residues long. Germline V gene data show CDR1 as SGHTA and CDR2 as FQGTGA. The DNA of the CDR3 is TGTGCCAGCAGCCCAGCGGGGACGACCGGGGAGCTGTTTTTT. It codes for CASSPAGTTGELFF. Full variable domain (rest looked up from reference TRBV7-3 and TRBJ2-2): GAGVSQTPSNKVTEKGKYVELRCDPISGHTALYWYRQSLGQGPEFLIYFQGTGAADDSGLPNDRFFAVRPEGSVSTLKIQRTERGDSAVYLCASSPAGTTGELFFGEGSRLTVL.

The chain combines TRBV29-1 with TRBJ2-5; TRBD2 might be the D (5 bases). The CDR3 length is 12 residues. Germline-derived CDR1 and CDR2 are SQVTM and ANQGSEA. Between the trimmed V and J ends, which lost 4 bases and 5 bases, there was a span of 11 bases. CDR3 nucleotides: TGCAGCGTTGCAGAGGGCGGGGAGACCCAGTACTTC. Its protein is CSVAEGGETQYF.

The chain employs TRBV4-2 and TRBJ2-7, with 14 bases that match TRBD2. This CDR3 is built from 15 residues. Germline V gene sequence: CDR1 LGHNA, CDR2 YNFKEQ. Germline trimming cut 4 bases from V and 6 bases from J; bases unmatched to any gene: 5. CDR3 loop: CASSLGLAGAGEQYF. The CDR3 DNA reads as TGTGCCAGCAGCCTGGGACTAGCGGGAGCAGGCGAGCAGTACTTC.

CDR3 sequence reads: CASSLDRGTNEKLFF. The CDR3 DNA reads TGTGCCAGCAGCTTGGACAGGGGGACTAATGAAAAACTGTTTTTT. V and J are TRBV5-4 and TRBJ1-4; 8 bases are shared with TRBD1. The CDR3 consists of 15 residues. Germline V lookup: CDR1 SGHNT, CDR2 YYREEE (reference sequence). J was trimmed by 2 bases and V by 0 bases; bases with no gene match: 0.

The chain links TRBV3-1 (or the pseudogene TRBV3-2) to TRBJ2-1; 10 bases agree with TRBD2. With 0 bases clipped from V and 7 bases from J, the junction kept 6 bases outside the gene matches. CDR1 LGHDT and CDR2 YNNKEL come from the germline V gene (reference sequence). The CDR3 has 16 residues. The CDR3 spells CASSQDPSGSLNEQFF. The CDR3 DNA reads as TGTGCCAGCAGCCAAGATCCTAGCGGGAGTTTAAATGAGCAGTTCTTC.

V and J are TRBV11-1 and TRBJ2-3, with TRBD1 as a possible D gene (6 bases). V dropped 3 bases and J dropped 4 bases, with 14 bases sitting between them. Germline V gene sequence: CDR1 SGHAT, CDR2 FQDESV (reference sequence). CDR3 length: 15 amino acids. CDR3: CASSLDQGPSDTQYF. The CDR3 nucleotides are TGTGCCAGCAGCTTGGACCAGGGGCCATCAGATACGCAGTATTTT.

This clone has a single count. V and J are TRBV9 and TRBJ1-1; a possible D gene is TRBD1 (5 bases). The CDR3 spans 17 residues. V lost 2 bases to trimming and J lost 2 bases, with 19 bases between them. Per germline, CDR1 SGDLS and CDR2 YYNGEE. The CDR3 DNA follows: TGTGCCAGCAGCGTCCAAACAGGTTCTGGTATAAACACTGAAGCTTTCTTT. This encodes CASSVQTGSGINTEAFF.